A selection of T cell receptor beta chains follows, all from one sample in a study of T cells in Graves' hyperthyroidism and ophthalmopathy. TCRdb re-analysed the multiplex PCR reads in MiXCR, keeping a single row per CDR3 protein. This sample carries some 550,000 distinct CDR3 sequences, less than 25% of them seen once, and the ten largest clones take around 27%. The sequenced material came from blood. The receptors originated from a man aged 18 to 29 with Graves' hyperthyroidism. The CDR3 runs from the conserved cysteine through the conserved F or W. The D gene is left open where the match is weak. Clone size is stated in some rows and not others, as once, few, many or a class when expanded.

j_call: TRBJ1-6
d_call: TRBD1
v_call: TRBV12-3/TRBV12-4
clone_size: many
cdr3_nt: TGTGCCAGCAGTTTGACAGGGGAGGGCTCACCCCTCCACTTT
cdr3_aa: CASSLTGEGSPLHF

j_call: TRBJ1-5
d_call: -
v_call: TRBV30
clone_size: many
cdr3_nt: TGTGCCTGGAGTTCAGGGGCCTGGCAGCCCCAGCATTTT
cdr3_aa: CAWSSGAWQPQHF

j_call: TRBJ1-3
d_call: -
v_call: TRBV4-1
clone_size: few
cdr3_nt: TGCGCCAGCAGCCAAGATCTGGGCCCGAGGGACACCATATATTTT
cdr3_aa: CASSQDLGPRDTIYF

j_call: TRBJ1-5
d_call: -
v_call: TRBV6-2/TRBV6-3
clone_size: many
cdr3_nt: TGTGCCAGCAGTTACTCAGTCCAGGGTCAGCCCCAGCATTTT
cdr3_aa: CASSYSVQGQPQHF

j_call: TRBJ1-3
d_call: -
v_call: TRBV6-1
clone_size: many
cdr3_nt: TGTGCCAGCAGTGAACTCGGGATGACGGGGAACACCATATATTTT
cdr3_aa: CASSELGMTGNTIYF

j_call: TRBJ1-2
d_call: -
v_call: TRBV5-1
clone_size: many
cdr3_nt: TGCGCCAGCAGCCCCCCCGGCAGGCCCCGGAACTATGGCTACACCTTC
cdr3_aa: CASSPPGRPRNYGYTF

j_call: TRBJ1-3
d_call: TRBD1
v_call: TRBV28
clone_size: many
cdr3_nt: TGTGCCAGCAGTCCACCGGGACAGAGCTCTGGAAACACCATATATTTT
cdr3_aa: CASSPPGQSSGNTIYF

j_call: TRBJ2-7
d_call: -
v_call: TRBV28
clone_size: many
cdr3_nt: TGTGCCAGCAGTTTAACGGGTCGGGGCGAGCAGTACTTC
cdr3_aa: CASSLTGRGEQYF

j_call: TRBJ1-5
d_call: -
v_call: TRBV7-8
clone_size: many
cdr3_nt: TGTGCCAGCAGCCAAGACAGGCGCTATAGCAATCAGCCCCAGCATTTT
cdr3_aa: CASSQDRRYSNQPQHF

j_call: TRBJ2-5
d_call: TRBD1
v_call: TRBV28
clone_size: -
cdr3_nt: TGTGCCAGCAGTTTATTCGGGACAGGGGGTTACAAGACCCAGTACTTC
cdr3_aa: CASSLFGTGGYKTQYF

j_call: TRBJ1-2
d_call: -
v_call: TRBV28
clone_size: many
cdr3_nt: TGTGCCAGCAGTCCCGGGACAACAGAGGACTATGGCTACACCTTC
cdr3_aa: CASSPGTTEDYGYTF

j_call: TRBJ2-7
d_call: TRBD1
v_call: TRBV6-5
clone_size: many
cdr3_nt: TGTGCCAGCACCGACGGGACAGGCTACGAGCAGTACTTC
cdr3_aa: CASTDGTGYEQYF

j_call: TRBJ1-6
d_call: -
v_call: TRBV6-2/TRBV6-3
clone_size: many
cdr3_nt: TGTGCCAGCAGTTACGTTCCCGGCACCTATAATTCACCCCTCCACTTT
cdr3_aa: CASSYVPGTYNSPLHF

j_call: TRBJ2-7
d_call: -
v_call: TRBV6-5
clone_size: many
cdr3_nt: TGTGCCAGCAGTTACTCGTCAGGGAGAGGCGAGCAGTACTTC
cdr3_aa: CASSYSSGRGEQYF

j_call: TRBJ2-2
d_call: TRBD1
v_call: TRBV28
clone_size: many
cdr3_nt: TGTGCCAGCAGTTTAACAGGGGTTGGGTCAAACACCGGGGAGCTGTTTTTT
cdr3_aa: CASSLTGVGSNTGELFF

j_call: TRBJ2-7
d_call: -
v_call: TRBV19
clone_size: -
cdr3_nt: TGTGCCAGTAGTATAGCAGGGGGGATCCACGAGCAGTACTTC
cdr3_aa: CASSIAGGIHEQYF